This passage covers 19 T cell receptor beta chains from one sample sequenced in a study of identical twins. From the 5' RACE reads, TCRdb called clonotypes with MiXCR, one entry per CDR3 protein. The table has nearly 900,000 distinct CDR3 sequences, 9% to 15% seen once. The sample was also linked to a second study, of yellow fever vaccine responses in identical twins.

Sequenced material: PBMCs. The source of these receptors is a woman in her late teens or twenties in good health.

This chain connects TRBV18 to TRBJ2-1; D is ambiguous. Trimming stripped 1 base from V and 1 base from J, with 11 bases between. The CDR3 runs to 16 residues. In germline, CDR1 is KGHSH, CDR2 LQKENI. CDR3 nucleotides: TGTGCCAGCTCACCACAAGATTATTGGTCCTACAATGAGCAGTTCTTC. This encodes CASSPQDYWSYNEQFF.

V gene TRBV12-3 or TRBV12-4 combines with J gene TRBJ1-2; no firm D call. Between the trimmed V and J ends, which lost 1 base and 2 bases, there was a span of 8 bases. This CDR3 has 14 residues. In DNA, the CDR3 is TGTGCCAGCAGTTTAGGTTTGGTAAACTATGGCTACACCTTC. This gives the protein CASSLGLVNYGYTF.

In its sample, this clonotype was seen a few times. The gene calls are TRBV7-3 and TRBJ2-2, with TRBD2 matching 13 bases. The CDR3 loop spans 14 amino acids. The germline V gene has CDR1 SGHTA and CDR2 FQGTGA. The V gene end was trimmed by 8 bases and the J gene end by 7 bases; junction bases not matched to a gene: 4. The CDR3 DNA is TGTGCCAGCGGACTAGCGGGAGCTGTCGGGGAGCTGTTTTTT. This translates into CASGLAGAVGELFF.

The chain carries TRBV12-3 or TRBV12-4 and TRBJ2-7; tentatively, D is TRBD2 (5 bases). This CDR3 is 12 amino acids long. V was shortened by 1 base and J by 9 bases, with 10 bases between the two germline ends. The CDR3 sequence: CASSLGAGGQYF. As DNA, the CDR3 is TGTGCCAGCAGTTTAGGGGCTGGAGGGCAGTACTTC.

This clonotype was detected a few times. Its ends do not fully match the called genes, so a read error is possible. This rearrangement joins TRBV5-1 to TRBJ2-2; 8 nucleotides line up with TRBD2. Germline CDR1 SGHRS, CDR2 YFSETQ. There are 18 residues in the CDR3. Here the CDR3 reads CASRLEQPGLANTGELFF. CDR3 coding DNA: TGCGCCAGCAGATTGGAACAACCGGGACTAGCGAACACCGGGGAGCTGTTTTTT.

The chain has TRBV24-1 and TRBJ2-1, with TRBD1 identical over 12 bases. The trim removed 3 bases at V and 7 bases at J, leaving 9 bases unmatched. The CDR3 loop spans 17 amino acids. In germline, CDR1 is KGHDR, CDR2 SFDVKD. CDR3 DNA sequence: TGTGCCACCAGTGATCCACCGGGACAGGGGGCGAGAAATGAGCAGTTCTTC. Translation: CATSDPPGQGARNEQFF.

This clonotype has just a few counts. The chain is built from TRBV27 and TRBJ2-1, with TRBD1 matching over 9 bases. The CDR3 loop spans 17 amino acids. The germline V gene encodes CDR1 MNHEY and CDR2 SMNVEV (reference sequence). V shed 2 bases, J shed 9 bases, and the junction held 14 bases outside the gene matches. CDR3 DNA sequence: TGTGCCAGCAGTTTAACCCCCGCCGGGACAGGGATCGCTGAGCAGTTCTTC. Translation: CASSLTPAGTGIAEQFF.

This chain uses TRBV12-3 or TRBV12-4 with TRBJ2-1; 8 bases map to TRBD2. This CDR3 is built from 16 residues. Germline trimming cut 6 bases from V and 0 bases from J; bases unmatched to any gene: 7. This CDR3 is CASSGGVPSSYNEQFF. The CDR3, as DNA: TGTGCCAGCAGCGGGGGGGTTCCAAGCTCCTACAATGAGCAGTTCTTC.

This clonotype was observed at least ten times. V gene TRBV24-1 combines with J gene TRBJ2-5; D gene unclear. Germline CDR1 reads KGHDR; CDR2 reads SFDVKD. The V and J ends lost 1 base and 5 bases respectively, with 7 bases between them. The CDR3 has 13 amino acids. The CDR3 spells CATSDFVRETQYF. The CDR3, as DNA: TGTGCCACCAGTGATTTCGTCCGGGAGACCCAGTACTTC.

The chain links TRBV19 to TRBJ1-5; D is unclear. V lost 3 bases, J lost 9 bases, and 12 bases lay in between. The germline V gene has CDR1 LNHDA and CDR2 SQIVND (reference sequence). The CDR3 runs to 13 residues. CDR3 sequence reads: CASSMGGNGPQHF. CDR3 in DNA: TGTGCCAGTAGTATGGGAGGGAATGGGCCCCAGCATTTT.

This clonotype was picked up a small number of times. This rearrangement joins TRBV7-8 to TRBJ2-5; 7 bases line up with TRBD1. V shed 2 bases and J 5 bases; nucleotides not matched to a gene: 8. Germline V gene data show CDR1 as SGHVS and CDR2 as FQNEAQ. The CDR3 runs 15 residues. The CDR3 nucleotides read TGTGCCAGCAGCTTAACAAGGACGACAGGGGAGACCCAGTACTTC. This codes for CASSLTRTTGETQYF.

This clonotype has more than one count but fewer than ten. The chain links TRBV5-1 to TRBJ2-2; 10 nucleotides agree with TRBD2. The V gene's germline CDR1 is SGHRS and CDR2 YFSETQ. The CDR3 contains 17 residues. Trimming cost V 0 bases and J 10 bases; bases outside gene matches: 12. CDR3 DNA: TGCGCCAGCAGCTTGGGGCCCCCGGCTAGCGGGAGCGTGGAGCTGTTTTTT. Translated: CASSLGPPASGSVELFF.

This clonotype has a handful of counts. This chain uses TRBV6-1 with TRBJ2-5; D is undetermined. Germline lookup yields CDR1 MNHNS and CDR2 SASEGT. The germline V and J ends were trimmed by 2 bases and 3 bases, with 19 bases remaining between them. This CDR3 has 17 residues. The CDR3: CASSESGVWAGEETQYF. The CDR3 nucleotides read TGTGCCAGCAGTGAAAGTGGGGTTTGGGCTGGGGAAGAGACCCAGTACTTC.

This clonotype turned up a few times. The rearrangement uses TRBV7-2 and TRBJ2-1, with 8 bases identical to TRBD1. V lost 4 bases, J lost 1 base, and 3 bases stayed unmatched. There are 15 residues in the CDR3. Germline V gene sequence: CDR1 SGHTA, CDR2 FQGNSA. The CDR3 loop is CASSYRGMSYNEQFF. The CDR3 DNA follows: TGTGCCAGCAGCTACAGGGGGATGTCCTACAATGAGCAGTTCTTC. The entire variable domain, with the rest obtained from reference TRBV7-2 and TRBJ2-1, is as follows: GAGVSQSPSNKVTEKGKDVELRCDPISGHTALYWYRQSLGQGLEFLIYFQGNSAPDKSGLPSDRFSAERTGGSVSTLTIQRTQQEDSAVYLCASSYRGMSYNEQFFGPGTRLTVL.

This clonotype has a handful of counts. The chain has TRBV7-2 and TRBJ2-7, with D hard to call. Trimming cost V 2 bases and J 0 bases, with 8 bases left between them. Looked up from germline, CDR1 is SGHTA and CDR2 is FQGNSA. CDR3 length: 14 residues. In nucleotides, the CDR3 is TGTGCCAGCAGCTTAAGTCTCTTCTCCTACGAGCAGTACTTC. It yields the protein CASSLSLFSYEQYF.

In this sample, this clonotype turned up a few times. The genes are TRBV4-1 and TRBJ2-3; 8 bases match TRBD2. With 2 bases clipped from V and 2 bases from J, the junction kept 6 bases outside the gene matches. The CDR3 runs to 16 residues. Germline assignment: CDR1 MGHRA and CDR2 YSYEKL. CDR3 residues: CASSQTGLGITDTQYF. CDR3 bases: TGCGCCAGCAGCCAAACGGGACTAGGAATCACAGATACGCAGTATTTT.

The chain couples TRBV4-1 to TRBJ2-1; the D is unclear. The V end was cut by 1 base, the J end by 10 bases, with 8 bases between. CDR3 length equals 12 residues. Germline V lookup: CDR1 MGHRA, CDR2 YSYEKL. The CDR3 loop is CASSQGALEQFF. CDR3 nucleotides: TGCGCCAGCAGCCAAGGGGCCTTGGAGCAGTTCTTC.

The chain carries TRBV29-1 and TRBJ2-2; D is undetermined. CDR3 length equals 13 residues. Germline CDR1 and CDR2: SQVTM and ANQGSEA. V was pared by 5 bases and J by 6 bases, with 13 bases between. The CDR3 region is CSVSEYPAGELFF. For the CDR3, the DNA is TGCAGCGTTTCTGAGTATCCAGCCGGGGAGCTGTTTTTT.

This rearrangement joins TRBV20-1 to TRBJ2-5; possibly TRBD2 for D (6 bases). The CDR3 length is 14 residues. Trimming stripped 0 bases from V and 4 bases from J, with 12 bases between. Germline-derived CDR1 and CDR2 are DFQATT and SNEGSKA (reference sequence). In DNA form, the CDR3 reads TGCAGTGCTAGAGATACGGGGGAGTCAGAGACCCAGTACTTC. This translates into CSARDTGESETQYF.